The next 20 T cell receptor beta chains were all read from a single sample in a study of post-analysis software for immune sequencing data (dated by TCRdb to 2015 to 2017). Results the study describes overall, beyond this receptor: Patients showed significantly higher frequencies than controls for several TRBV segments, among them TRBV5-6, TRBV5-1 and TRBV20-1.

Libraries were built with PCR. The reads were generated on an Illumina HiSeq 2500. To reduce PCR and sequencing biases, unique molecular identifiers were incorporated into the TCR beta cDNA libraries. Using fastp trimming at Q25 and MiXCR clonotype assembly, TCRdb reanalyzed the public sequencing data and kept in-frame beta chains. Entries that share a CDR3 protein sequence are merged under the most common genes and DNA. This sample lists about half a million distinct CDR3 sequences; 40% to 55% were detected once. Around 10% of the sample rests with the top ten. No antigen has been identified for these receptors. Specimen: blood. Receptors originate from a girl aged 10 to 17 with multiple sclerosis.

About this clonotype itself: One end of the junction varies from germline; a read error may be responsible. The chain combines TRBV7-9 with TRBJ2-3, with 15 nucleotides matching TRBD2. The germline V gene encodes CDR1 SEHNR and CDR2 FQNEAQ (reference sequence). The CDR3 consists of 17 residues. CDR3 bases: TGTGTCAGCAGCTACGGGACTAGCGGGAGGCATCCAGATACGCAGTATTTT. Its translation is CVSSYGTSGRHPDTQYF.

The genes are TRBV20-1 and TRBJ1-5, with TRBD1 as a possible D gene (5 bases). Trimming stripped 3 bases from V and 5 bases from J, with 20 bases between. CDR3 length equals 16 residues. The germline CDR1 and CDR2 sequences are DFQATT and SNEGSKA (reference sequence). CDR3 protein: CSASPSGQGIDQPQHF. CDR3 in DNA: TGCAGTGCTAGCCCCTCAGGGCAGGGAATCGATCAGCCCCAGCATTTT.

This clonotype was found a few times. The rearrangement joins TRBV6-2 or TRBV6-3 to TRBJ2-3; 7 bases align to TRBD2. J gave up 4 bases and V 7 bases, and 8 bases lay outside the gene matches. The CDR3 is 14 residues long. Germline CDR1 and CDR2: MNHEY and SVGEGT. CDR3 residues: CASTIGLAADTQYF. The CDR3 DNA reads as TGTGCCAGCACCATTGGCCTAGCGGCAGATACGCAGTATTTT.

This clonotype was seen a few times. The rearrangement joins TRBV9 to TRBJ2-1, with D tentatively TRBD1 (6 bases). Trimming took 1 base from V and 6 from J, leaving 11 bases between them. In germline, CDR1 is SGDLS, CDR2 YYNGEE. There are 14 residues in the CDR3. CDR3 nucleotide sequence: TGTGCCAGCAGCGTACAGGGGACCCGCAATGAGCAGTTCTTC. This translates into CASSVQGTRNEQFF. Looking up the rest from reference TRBV9 and TRBJ2-1 gives the full variable domain: DSGVTQTPKHLITATGQRVTLRCSPRSGDLSVYWYQQSLDQGLQFLIQYYNGEERAKGNILERFSAQQFPDLHSELNLSSLELGDSALYFCASSVQGTRNEQFFGPGTRLTVL.

J is TRBJ1-2 and V is TRBV20-1; D not resolved. Germline V gene data show CDR1 as DFQATT and CDR2 as SNEGSKA (reference sequence). Trimming removed 3 bases at V and 7 bases at J, with 12 bases between. This CDR3 has 12 amino acids. The CDR3 DNA sequence: TGCAGTGCTAGCGATCCGGCCTTTGGCTACACCTTC. Residues: CSASDPAFGYTF.

The chain couples TRBV12-3 or TRBV12-4 to TRBJ1-1; D is possibly TRBD1 (6 bases). Between the trimmed V and J ends, which lost 7 bases and 2 bases, there was a span of 14 bases. CDR3 length equals 14 residues. CDR3 sequence reads: CASNTGPQNTEAFF. Here the CDR3 DNA reads TGTGCCAGCAACACAGGGCCACAAAACACTGAAGCTTTCTTT.

The genes are TRBV3-1 and TRBJ1-1, with 7 bases identical to TRBD1. With V trimmed by 1 base and J by 6 bases, 8 bases remained unmatched. Germline loops: CDR1 LGHDT, CDR2 YNNKEL (reference sequence). The CDR3 consists of 15 residues. CDR3 coding DNA: TGTGCCAGCAGCCAAGGCAGGGGGGGTGAATCTGAAGCTTTCTTT. This sequence encodes CASSQGRGGESEAFF.

The genes are TRBV7-9 and TRBJ2-1; D not resolved. The CDR3 consists of 13 residues. Germline CDR1 SEHNR, CDR2 FQNEAQ (reference sequence). The V end was cut by 1 base, the J end by 6 bases, with 7 bases between. For the CDR3, the DNA is TGTGCCAGCAGCTTAGTCTCGGTCAATGAGCAGTTCTTC. The encoded protein is CASSLVSVNEQFF. Together with reference TRBV7-9 and TRBJ2-1, the CDR3 gives the full variable domain: DTGVSQNPRHKITKRGQNVTFRCDPISEHNRLYWYRQTLGQGPEFLTYFQNEAQLEKSRLLSDRFSAERPKGSFSTLEIQRTEQGDSAMYLCASSLVSVNEQFFGPGTRLTVL.

The chain links TRBV27 to TRBJ2-7; the D call may be TRBD1 or TRBD2 (5 bases each). This CDR3 contains 16 residues. Germline CDR1 is MNHEY and CDR2 is SMNVEV (reference sequence). The V and J ends lost 11 bases and 2 bases respectively, with 25 bases between them. The CDR3 region has the DNA TGTGCCGGCATTAACATAAAGGGCTTGGGGGCCTACGAGCAGTACTTC. Its protein product is CAGINIKGLGAYEQYF.

V is TRBV7-3 and J is TRBJ2-7, with D tentatively TRBD1 (6 bases). V was pared by 5 bases and J by 3 bases, with 11 bases between. The length of the CDR3 is 13 residues. Per the germline V gene, CDR1 is SGHTA and CDR2 is FQGTGA. The CDR3 spells CASSVTGNYEQYF. DNA for the CDR3: TGTGCCAGCAGCGTGACAGGAAACTACGAGCAGTACTTC.

This clonotype was detected only a few times. The rearrangement links TRBV5-1 to TRBJ1-6, with D hard to call. V lost 0 bases and J lost 8, with 12 bases in between. CDR1 is SGHRS and CDR2 is YFSETQ in the germline V gene. The CDR3 is made up of 15 amino acids. The CDR3 DNA follows: TGCGCCAGCAGCTTGGACAGAAGGACGGATTCACCCCTCCACTTT. Its protein is CASSLDRRTDSPLHF.

The chain couples TRBV5-1 to TRBJ2-7; 11 bases are a match to TRBD1. The trim removed 4 bases at V and 4 bases at J, leaving 4 bases unmatched. The germline gives CDR1 SGHRS, CDR2 YFSETQ. The CDR3 has 14 amino acids. CDR3: CASSGRDRGYEQYF. CDR3 sequence (DNA): TGCGCCAGCAGCGGAAGGGACAGGGGGTACGAGCAGTACTTC.

This rearrangement joins TRBV20-1 to TRBJ1-2; the match to TRBD1 covers 7 bases. Looked up from germline, CDR1 is DFQATT and CDR2 is SNEGSKA (reference sequence). The CDR3 is 15 residues long. With V trimmed by 6 bases and J by 4 bases, 14 bases remained unmatched. This CDR3 is CSAETERTGLYGYTF. The DNA of the CDR3 is TGCAGTGCAGAAACGGAGCGGACAGGCCTCTATGGCTACACCTTC.

This chain joins TRBV29-1 and TRBJ1-1; D unclear. Looked up from germline, CDR1 is SQVTM and CDR2 is ANQGSEA. There are 15 residues in the CDR3. The V end lost 2 bases, the J end lost 0 bases, and 13 bases lay between the germline ends. The chain's CDR3 is CSVELGRSMNTEAFF. As DNA, the CDR3 is TGCAGCGTTGAATTAGGACGGAGCATGAACACTGAAGCTTTCTTT.

This clonotype showed up many times. The rearrangement uses TRBV20-1 and TRBJ2-7; D ambiguous. Germline CDR1 DFQATT, CDR2 SNEGSKA (reference sequence). The CDR3 runs 13 residues. V lost 1 base and J 7 bases, leaving 14 bases between the germline ends. The CDR3: CSARVGPAREQYF. The DNA for the CDR3 is TGCAGTGCTAGAGTAGGGCCAGCAAGGGAGCAGTACTTC.

The CDR3 nucleotides read TGTGCCAGCAGCTTAACAGGACTAGTCTTTAACGAGCAGTACTTC. This encodes CASSLTGLVFNEQYF. The gene calls are TRBV7-2 and TRBJ2-4, with TRBD2 matching 7 bases. The tail of the sequence fits TRBJ2-7 better, so the J call may be wrong. Germline assignment: CDR1 SGHTA and CDR2 FQGNSA. The CDR3 runs 15 residues.

The gene calls are TRBV20-1 and TRBJ2-7; the D is unclear. The V end lost 6 bases, the J end lost 3 bases, and 15 bases lay between the germline ends. This CDR3 is 13 amino acids long. Looked up from germline, CDR1 is DFQATT and CDR2 is SNEGSKA (reference sequence). In DNA, the CDR3 is TGCAGTGCCGGGCTCTCCCCCGGCTACGAGCAGTACTTC. Its translation is CSAGLSPGYEQYF.

This clonotype was detected only a few times. The chain links TRBV29-1 to TRBJ1-2; D gene unclear. Germline loops: CDR1 SQVTM, CDR2 ANQGSEA. This CDR3 has 12 amino acids. V was pared by 7 bases and J by 7 bases, with 16 bases between. The DNA for the CDR3 is TGCAGCGGTCTCTTAGGGCGCCTTGGCTACACCTTC. Protein: CSGLLGRLGYTF.

V is TRBV4-3 and J is TRBJ1-3; D is undetermined. Trimming removed 1 base at V and 0 bases at J, with 7 bases between. Germline V gene lookup returns CDR1 LGHNA and CDR2 YSLEER. This CDR3 is 15 amino acids long. The CDR3 loop reads CASSQAKVSGNTIYF. The CDR3 region has the DNA TGCGCCAGCAGCCAAGCGAAGGTCTCTGGAAACACCATATATTTT.

This clonotype turned up a few times. The V and J genes are TRBV20-1 and TRBJ2-7, with D perhaps TRBD1 (6 bases). Germline values: CDR1 DFQATT, CDR2 SNEGSKA (reference sequence). This CDR3 comprises 13 residues. The V end was cut by 2 bases, the J end by 3 bases, with 11 bases between. CDR3 sequence (DNA): TGCAGTGCTAGACAGGGGAGAGACTACGAGCAGTACTTC. Its translation: CSARQGRDYEQYF.